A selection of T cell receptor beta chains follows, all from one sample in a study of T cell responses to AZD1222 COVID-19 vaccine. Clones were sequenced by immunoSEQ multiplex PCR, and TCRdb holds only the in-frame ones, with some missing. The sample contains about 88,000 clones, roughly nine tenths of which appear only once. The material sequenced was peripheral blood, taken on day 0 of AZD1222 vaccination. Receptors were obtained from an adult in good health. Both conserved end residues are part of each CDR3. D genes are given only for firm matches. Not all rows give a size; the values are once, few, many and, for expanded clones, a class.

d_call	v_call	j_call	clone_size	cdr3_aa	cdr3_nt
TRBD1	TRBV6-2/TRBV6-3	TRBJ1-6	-	CASSYGTDHSPLHF	TGTGCCAGCAGTTACGGGACAGACCATTCACCCCTCCACTTT
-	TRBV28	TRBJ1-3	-	CASCEVAASGNTIYF	TGTGCCAGTTGCGAGGTTGCGGCCTCTGGAAACACCATATATTTT
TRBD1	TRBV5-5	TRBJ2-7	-	CASSWTGEEQYF	TGTGCCAGCAGCTGGACAGGGGAAGAGCAGTACTTC
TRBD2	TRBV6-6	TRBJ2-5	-	CASRKTSGEETQYF	TGTGCCAGCAGAAAGACTAGCGGAGAAGAGACCCAGTACTTC
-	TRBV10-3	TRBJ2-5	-	CAISESGETQYF	TGTGCCATCAGTGAGTCAGGAGAGACCCAGTACTTC
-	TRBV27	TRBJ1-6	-	CASSFAAGSSYNSPLHF	TGTGCCAGCAGTTTCGCCGCAGGGAGCTCCTATAATTCACCCCTCCACTTT
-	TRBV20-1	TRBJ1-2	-	CSVWRYGYTF	TGCAGTGTTTGGCGGTATGGCTACACCTTC
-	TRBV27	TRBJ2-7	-	CASSLHLAAPPYEQYF	TGTGCCAGCAGTTTACATCTGGCAGCCCCCCCATACGAGCAGTACTTC
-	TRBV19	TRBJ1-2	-	CASSSALVSYPGYTF	TGTGCCAGTAGTTCCGCTTTGGTCTCCTATCCCGGCTACACCTTC
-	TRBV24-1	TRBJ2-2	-	CATSDLTVDTGELFF	TGTGCCACCAGTGATTTGACCGTGGACACCGGGGAGCTGTTTTTT
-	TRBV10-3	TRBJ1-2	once	CAISESGAANYGYTF	TGTGCCATCAGTGAGTCTGGGGCGGCTAACTATGGCTACACCTTC
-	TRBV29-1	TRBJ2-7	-	CSVEWGSTSSYEQYF	TGCAGCGTTGAATGGGGTTCTACGAGCTCCTACGAGCAGTACTTC
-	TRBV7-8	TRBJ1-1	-	CASSKTTGGFTEAFF	TGTGCCAGCAGCAAAACGACAGGTGGGTTCACTGAAGCTTTCTTT
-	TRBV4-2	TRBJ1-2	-	CASSQGQFKMGYTF	TGTGCCAGCAGCCAAGGACAGTTCAAGATGGGCTACACCTTC
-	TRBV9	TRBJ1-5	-	CASSVAGDNQPQHF	TGTGCCAGCAGCGTAGCAGGGGACAATCAGCCCCAGCATTTT
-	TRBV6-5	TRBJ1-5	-	CASSYYHGQPQHF	TGTGCCAGCAGTTACTATCACGGTCAGCCCCAGCATTTT